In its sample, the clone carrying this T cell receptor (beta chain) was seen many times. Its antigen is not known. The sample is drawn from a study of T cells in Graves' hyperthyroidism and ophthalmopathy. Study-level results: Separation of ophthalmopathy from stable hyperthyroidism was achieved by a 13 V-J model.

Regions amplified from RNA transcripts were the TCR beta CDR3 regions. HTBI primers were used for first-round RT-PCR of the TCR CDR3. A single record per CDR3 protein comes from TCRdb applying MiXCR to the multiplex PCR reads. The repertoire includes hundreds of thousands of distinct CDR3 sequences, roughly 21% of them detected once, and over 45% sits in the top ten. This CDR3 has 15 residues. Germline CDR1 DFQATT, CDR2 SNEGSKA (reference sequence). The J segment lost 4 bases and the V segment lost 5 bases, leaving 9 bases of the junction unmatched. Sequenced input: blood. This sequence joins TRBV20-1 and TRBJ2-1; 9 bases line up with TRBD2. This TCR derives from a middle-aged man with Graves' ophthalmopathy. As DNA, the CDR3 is TGCAGTGCTGTCCCGCTAGCGGGATCTTACAATGAGCAGTTCTTC. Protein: CSAVPLAGSYNEQFF.